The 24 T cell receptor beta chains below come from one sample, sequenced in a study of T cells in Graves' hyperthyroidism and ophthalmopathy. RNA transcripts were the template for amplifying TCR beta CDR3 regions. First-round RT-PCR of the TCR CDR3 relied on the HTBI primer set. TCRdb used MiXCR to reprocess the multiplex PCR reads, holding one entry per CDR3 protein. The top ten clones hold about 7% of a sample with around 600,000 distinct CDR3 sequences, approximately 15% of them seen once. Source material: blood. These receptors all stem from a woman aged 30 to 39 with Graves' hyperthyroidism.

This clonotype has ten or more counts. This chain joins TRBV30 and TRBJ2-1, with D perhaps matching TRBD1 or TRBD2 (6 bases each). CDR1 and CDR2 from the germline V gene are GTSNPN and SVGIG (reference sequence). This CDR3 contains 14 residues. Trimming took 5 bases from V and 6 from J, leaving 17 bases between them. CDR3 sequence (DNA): TGTGCCTGGGATCGAGGGGGGAGTCCCAATGAGCAGTTCTTC. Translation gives CAWDRGGSPNEQFF.

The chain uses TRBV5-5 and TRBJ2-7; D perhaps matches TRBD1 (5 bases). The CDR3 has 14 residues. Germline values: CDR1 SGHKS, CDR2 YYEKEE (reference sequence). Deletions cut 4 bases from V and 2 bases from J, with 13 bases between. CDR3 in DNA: TGTGCCAGCAGCCGATTCGACAGAGCCTACGAGCAGTACTTC. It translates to CASSRFDRAYEQYF.

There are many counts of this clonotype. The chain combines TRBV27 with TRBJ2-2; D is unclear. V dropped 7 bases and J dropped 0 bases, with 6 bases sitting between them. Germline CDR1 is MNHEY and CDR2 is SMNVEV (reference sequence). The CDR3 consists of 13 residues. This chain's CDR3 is CASTGTNTGELFF. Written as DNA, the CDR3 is TGTGCCAGCACCGGCACGAACACCGGGGAGCTGTTTTTT.

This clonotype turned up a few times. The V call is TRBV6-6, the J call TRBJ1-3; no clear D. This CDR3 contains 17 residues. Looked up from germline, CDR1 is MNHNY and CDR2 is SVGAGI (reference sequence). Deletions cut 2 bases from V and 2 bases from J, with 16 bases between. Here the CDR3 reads CASSYLAASPAGNTIYF. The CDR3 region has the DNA TGTGCCAGCAGTTACCTCGCGGCTTCCCCAGCTGGAAACACCATATATTTT.

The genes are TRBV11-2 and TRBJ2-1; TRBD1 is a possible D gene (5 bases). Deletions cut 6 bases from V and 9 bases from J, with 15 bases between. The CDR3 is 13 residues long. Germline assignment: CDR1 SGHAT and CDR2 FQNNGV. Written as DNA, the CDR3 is TGTGCCAGCAGTCCATACTCAGGGCCTGAGCAGTTCTTC. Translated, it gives CASSPYSGPEQFF. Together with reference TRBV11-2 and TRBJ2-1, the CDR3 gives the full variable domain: EAGVAQSPRYKIIEKRQSVAFWCNPISGHATLYWYQQILGQGPKLLIQFQNNGVVDDSQLPKDRFSAERLKGVDSTLKIQPAKLEDSAVYLCASSPYSGPEQFFGPGTRLTVL.

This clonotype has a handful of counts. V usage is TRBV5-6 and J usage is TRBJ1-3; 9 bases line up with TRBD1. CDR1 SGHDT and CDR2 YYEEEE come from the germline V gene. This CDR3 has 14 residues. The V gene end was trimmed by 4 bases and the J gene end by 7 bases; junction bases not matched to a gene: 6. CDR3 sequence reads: CASSGTGSVNTIYF. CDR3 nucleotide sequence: TGTGCCAGCAGCGGGACAGGGAGCGTGAACACCATATATTTT.

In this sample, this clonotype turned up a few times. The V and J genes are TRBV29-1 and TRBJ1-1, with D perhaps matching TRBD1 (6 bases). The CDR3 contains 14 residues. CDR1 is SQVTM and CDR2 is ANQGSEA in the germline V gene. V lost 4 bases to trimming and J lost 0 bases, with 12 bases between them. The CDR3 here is CSVVGGHMNTEAFF. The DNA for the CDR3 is TGCAGCGTTGTAGGGGGACACATGAACACTGAAGCTTTCTTT.

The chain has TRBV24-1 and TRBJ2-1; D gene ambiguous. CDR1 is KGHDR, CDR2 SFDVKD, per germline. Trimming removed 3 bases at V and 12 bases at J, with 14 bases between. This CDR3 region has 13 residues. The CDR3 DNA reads TGTGCCACCAGTGATCACGAGCCCCCGGGGCAGTTCTTC. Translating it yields CATSDHEPPGQFF.

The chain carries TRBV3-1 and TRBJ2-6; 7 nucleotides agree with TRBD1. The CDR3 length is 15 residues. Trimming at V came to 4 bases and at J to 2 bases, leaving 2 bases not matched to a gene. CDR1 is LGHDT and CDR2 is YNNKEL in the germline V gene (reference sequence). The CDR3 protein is CASSLTGAGANVLTF. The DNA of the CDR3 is TGTGCCAGCAGCCTAACAGGGGCTGGGGCCAACGTCCTGACTTTC.

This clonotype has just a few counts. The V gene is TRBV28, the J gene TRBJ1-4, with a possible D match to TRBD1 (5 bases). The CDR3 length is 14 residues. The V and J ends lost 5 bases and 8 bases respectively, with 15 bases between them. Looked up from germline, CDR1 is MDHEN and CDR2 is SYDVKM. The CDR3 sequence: CASSEGPSGEKLFF. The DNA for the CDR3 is TGTGCCAGCAGTGAAGGGCCCTCAGGGGAAAAACTGTTTTTT.

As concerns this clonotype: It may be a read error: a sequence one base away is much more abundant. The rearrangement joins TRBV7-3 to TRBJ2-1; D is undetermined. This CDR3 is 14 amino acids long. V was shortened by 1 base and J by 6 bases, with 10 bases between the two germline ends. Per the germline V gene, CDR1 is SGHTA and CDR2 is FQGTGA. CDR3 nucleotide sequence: TGTGCCAGCAGCTTAAGTGGACCCAGCAATGAGCAGTTCTTC. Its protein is CASSLSGPSNEQFF.

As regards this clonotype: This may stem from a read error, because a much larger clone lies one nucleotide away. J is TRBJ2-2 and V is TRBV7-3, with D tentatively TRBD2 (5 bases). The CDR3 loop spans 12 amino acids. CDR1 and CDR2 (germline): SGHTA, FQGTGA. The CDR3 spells CASSKYTGELVF. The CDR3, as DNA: TGTGCCAGCAGCAAGTACACCGGGGAGCTGGTTTTT.

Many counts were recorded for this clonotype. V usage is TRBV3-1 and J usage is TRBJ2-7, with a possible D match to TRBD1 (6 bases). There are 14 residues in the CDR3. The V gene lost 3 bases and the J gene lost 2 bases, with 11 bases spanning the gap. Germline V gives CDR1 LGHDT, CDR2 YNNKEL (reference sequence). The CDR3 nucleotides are TGTGCCAGCAGCCATTCGACAGGCGCCTACGAGCAGTACTTC. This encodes CASSHSTGAYEQYF.

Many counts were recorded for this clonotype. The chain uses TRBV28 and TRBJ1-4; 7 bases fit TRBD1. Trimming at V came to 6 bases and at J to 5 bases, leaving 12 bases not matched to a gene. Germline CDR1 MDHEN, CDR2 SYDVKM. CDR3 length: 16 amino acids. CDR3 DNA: TGTGCCAGCAGCATCCTCGGGGGCAGGGGGAATGAAAAACTGTTTTTT. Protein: CASSILGGRGNEKLFF.

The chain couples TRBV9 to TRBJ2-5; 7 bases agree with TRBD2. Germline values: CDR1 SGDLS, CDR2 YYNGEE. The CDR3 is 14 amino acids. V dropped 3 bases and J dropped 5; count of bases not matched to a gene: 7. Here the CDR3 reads CASSAGRVLETQYF. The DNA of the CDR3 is TGTGCCAGCAGCGCAGGGAGGGTACTCGAGACCCAGTACTTC.

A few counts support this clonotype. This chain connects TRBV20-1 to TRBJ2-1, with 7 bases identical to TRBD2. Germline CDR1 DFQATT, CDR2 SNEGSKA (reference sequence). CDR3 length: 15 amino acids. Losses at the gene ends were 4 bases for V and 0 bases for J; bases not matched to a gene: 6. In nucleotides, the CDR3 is TGCAGTGCTAAACTAGCGAGGAGCTCCTACAATGAGCAGTTCTTC. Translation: CSAKLARSSYNEQFF.

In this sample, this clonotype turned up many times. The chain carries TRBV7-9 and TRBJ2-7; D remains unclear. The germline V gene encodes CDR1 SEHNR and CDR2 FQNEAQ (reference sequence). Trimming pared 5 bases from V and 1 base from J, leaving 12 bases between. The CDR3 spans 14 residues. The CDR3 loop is CASSPRRVSYEQYF. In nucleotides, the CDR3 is TGTGCCAGCAGCCCTCGACGCGTTTCCTACGAGCAGTACTTC.

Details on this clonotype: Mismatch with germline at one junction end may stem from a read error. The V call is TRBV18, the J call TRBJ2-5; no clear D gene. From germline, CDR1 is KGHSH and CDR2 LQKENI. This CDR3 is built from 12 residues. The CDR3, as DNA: TGTGTCAGCTCACCGAGCCAAGAGACCCAGTACTTC. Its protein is CVSSPSQETQYF.

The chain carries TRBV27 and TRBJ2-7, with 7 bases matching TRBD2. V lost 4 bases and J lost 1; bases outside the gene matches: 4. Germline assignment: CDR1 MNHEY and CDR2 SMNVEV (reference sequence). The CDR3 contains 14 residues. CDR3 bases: TGTGCCAGCAGTTCGAATAGCGGGTCCTACGAGCAGTACTTC. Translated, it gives CASSSNSGSYEQYF.

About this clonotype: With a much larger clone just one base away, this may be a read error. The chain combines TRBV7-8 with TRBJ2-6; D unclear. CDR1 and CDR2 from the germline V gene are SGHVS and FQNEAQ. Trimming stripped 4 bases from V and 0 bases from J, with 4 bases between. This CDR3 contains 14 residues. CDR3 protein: CASSYVSGANVLTF. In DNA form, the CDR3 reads TGTGCCAGCAGCTACGTCTCTGGGGCCAACGTCCTGACTTTC.

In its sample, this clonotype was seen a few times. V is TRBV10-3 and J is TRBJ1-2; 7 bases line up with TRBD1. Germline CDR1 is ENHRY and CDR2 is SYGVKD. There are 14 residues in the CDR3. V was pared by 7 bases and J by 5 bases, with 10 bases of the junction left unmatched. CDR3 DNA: TGTGCCATCAAGGGAGACGAGGGACAGTATGGCTACACCTTC. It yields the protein CAIKGDEGQYGYTF.

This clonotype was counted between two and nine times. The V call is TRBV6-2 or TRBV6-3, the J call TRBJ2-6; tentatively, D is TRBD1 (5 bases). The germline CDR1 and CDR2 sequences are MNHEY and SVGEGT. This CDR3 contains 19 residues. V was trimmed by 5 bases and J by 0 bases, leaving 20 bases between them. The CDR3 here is CASSPPFRVRRSGANVLTF. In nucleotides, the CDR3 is TGTGCCAGCAGTCCGCCATTCAGGGTCCGACGCTCTGGGGCCAACGTCCTGACTTTC.

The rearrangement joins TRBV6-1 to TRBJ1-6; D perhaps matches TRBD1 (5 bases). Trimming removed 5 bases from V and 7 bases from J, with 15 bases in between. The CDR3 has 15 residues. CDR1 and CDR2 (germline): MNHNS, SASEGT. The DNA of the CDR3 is TGTGCCAGCAGTTATGGGGGACGGAACAATTCACCCCTCCACTTT. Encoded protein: CASSYGGRNNSPLHF.

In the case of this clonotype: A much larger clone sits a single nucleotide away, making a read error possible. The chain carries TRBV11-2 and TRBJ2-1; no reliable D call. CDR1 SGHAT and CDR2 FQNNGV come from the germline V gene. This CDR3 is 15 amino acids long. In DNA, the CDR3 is TGTGCCAGCAGCCACGGCGGCCGCTCCTACAATGGGCAGTTCTTC. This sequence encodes CASSHGGRSYNGQFF. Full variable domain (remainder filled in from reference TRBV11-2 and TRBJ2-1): EAGVAQSPRYKIIEKRQSVAFWCNPISGHATLYWYQQILGQGPKLLIQFQNNGVVDDSQLPKDRFSAERLKGVDSTLKIQPAKLEDSAVYLCASSHGGRSYNGQFFGPGTRLTVL.